This T cell receptor beta chain is drawn from a study of T cells in narcolepsy. Study at large: Enrolled donors included narcolepsy type 1 or type 2 patients and healthy controls. Study conclusions and caveats: Comparing one patient's CSF and blood CD4+ clonotypes highlighted HCRT- and TRIB2-specific autoreactive clonotypes. Reportedly, autoreactive clonotypes were serially detected in patients' blood but not controls'. Some memory CD4+ repertoires had no autoreactive clone sequences.

As regards this clone: Its antigen is unknown.

The table came from immunoSEQ multiplex PCR; TCRdb's copy has only in-frame clones and leaves some out. Seen here are 20,000 to 25,000 clones, approximately 84% observed once, and the top ten hold approximately 1.3%. This clonotype was obtained from a human donor with narcolepsy. The source material was CD45RA- memory CD4+ T cells from PBMCs.

CDR3 sequence reads: CASLPDGNTEAFF. The CDR3 DNA reads as TGTGCCAGCCTCCCGGACGGGAACACTGAAGCTTTCTTT. This sequence joins TRBV2 and TRBJ1-1; no firm D call. The germline V gene has CDR1 SNHLY and CDR2 FYNNEI. The CDR3 has 13 amino acids. The V and J ends lost 8 bases and 1 base respectively, with 11 bases between them.